This TCR beta chain was recorded in a study of T-cell reconstitution after alpha-beta-depleted transplantation in children. Unique molecular identifiers tagged the TCRbeta library. Each CDR3 protein is one row after TCRdb ran MiXCR on the PCR reads. The data hold roughly 180,000 distinct CDR3 sequences, with approximately 14% observed a single time. CDR3 size: 13 residues. Germline V gene sequence: CDR1 MDHEN, CDR2 SYDVKM. Trimming removed 5 bases from V and 3 bases from J, with 11 bases in between. This clonotype was found many times. The J gene is TRBJ2-7, the V gene TRBV28; D remains ambiguous. The receptor was derived from a human donor who donated a stem cell graft to a child with acute lymphoblastic leukemia. This sample comprised PBMCs from the stem cell graft donor, obtained from the stem cell graft. DNA for the CDR3: TGTGCCAGCAGTCCCAGACGGAACTACGAGCAGTACTTC. Protein sequence: CASSPRRNYEQYF. The variable domain in full, completed from reference TRBV28 and TRBJ2-7, reads DVKVTQSSRYLVKRTGEKVFLECVQDMDHENMFWYRQDPGLGLRLIYFSYDVKMKEKGDIPEGYSVSREKKERFSLILESASTNQTSMYLCASSPRRNYEQYFGPGTRLTVT.